This TCR beta chain was profiled in a study of blood T cells in healthy people across ages (dated by TCRdb to between 2014 and 2016). About the full investigation: Template switching captured roughly one uniquely barcoded TCR beta cDNA molecule per two T cells in model experiments. To track age-related changes in TCR beta repertoire diversity, the study relied on deep sequencing normalized with unique cDNA molecular identifiers. Two additional independent replicas of 1 million unique cDNA reads from the same blood draw were analyzed for two donors (one aged 18 to 30 and one aged 80 or older). Donors of different ages were randomly distributed across sequencing lanes to avoid experimental bias. Donors were grouped into four age groups: young (average approximately 15 years), middle-aged (39), aged (around 60) and long-lived (just over 80).

The approximately 39 donors, aged roughly 6 to 95 years, were systemically healthy Caucasian individuals from Russia. Around 10 milliliters of peripheral blood were collected from each donor into EDTA-treated Vacutainer tubes. Ficoll-Paque density-gradient centrifugation was used to isolate PBMCs, with at least 6 million obtained per sample. Trizol reagent was used to extract total RNA from the PBMCs, yielding at least 6 micrograms per sample. For every donor, an aliquot of PBMCs went through flow cytometry to measure the percentages of naive CD45RAhigh/CD27high T cells. This clonotype came up a few times. Its antigen is currently not known. No clone much larger than this one lies a single base away; base qualities are absent. General study outcomes and caveats: Estimates of total diversity from one million sequenced T cells were regarded as lower bounds and underestimates. Conclusive comparison of naive and antigen-experienced compartments was prevented by the profiling of bulk unsorted PBMCs. There was a strong correlation between observed TCR beta diversity and the percentage of naive T cells measured by flow cytometry. Because the CMV infection status of the donors was unknown, age-related changes in expanded clonotypes may potentially have been confounded. As age increased, observed TCR beta diversity per million T cells dropped in a roughly linear way, and a significant reduction was already evident by age 40. Compared with the aged group, more naive CD4+ T cells, fewer expanded clones and increased TCR diversity were shown by the long-lived group, suggesting age selection.

The library came from 5' RACE. Instrument on record: Illumina HiSeq 2500. A second roughly 7 to 11 cycle PCR used a sample-barcoded 5' primer and a J-beta primer mix. A template-switch 5' adaptor carrying 12 random nucleotides introduced a unique molecular identifier onto each TCR beta cDNA molecule. Each sample yielded at least 2.5 million CDR3-containing paired-end reads. First-strand cDNA was synthesized from all RNA with the Mint cDNA synthesis kit, primed by a TRBC-specific oligonucleotide. After uracil-DNA glycosylase treatment, a first 18-cycle PCR used universal primers M1SS and BC2_uni_R on all cDNA. In the authors' own workflow: Normalization of each sample was performed by random selection of 1 million high-quality reads, each carrying a distinct molecular identifier. Instead of being binned into consensus sequences, reads that shared molecular identifiers were thrown out. CDR3 identification, clonotype clustering and error correction used MiTCR with a Q25 quality threshold and the strictest error-elimination algorithm. A nonparametric unseen species model using Euler transformation provided a lower-bound estimate of total TCR beta diversity. The public reads were quality trimmed at Q25 with fastp and then assembled into clones with MiXCR by TCRdb, keeping productive beta chains. Entries are consolidated by CDR3 protein sequence, retaining the most common genes and DNA. For this entry, the V and J calls and clone size follow TCRdb and not the study's own pipeline. The sample includes 1.4 million to 1.5 million distinct CDR3 sequences, with around 39% observed a single time. The top ten clones comprise approximately 7.9% of the sample.

The sequence was collected from a woman aged 18-35 years in good health. Sequencing was carried out using blood.

The DNA is as follows: TGTGCCAGCAGTCGCGGGACAGGGGAAGGGGCCAACGTCCTGACTTTC. Protein translation: CASSRGTGEGANVLTF. The V and J genes are TRBV28 and TRBJ2-6; TRBD1 aligns with 10 central bases. Based on the germline V gene, the CDR1 and CDR2 sequences are MDHEN and SYDVKM. Unmatched junction bases come to 5, with V trimmed by 5 bases and J by 4 bases. The CDR3 goes from the cysteine to the phenylalanine over 16 residues. The retained sequence is limited to the CDR3, 48 bases, with the frame set at the first base.